This T cell receptor (beta chain) is drawn from a study of blood T cells in healthy people across ages (dated by TCRdb to between 2014 and 2017). Study-level background: Template switching captured roughly one uniquely barcoded TCR beta cDNA molecule per two T cells in model experiments. The donors were divided into four age groups: young (average about 16 years), middle-aged (about 40), aged (about 61) and long-lived (82). To track age-related changes in TCR beta repertoire diversity, the study relied on deep sequencing normalized with unique cDNA molecular identifiers. Donors of different ages were randomly distributed across sequencing lanes to avoid experimental bias. For two donors (one aged 18 to 30 and one aged 80 or older), the study analyzed two additional independent replicas of 1 million unique cDNA reads from the same blood draw. Results and caveats for the whole study, not just this receptor: Compared with the aged group, more naive CD4+ T cells, fewer expanded clones and increased TCR diversity were shown by the long-lived group, suggesting age selection. Observed TCR beta diversity per million T cells fell roughly linearly with age, and a significant reduction was already apparent by age around 40. Because profiling used bulk unsorted PBMCs, naive and antigen-experienced compartments could not be compared conclusively. Estimates of total diversity based on one million sequenced T cells were regarded as lower bounds and as underestimates. Observed TCR beta diversity correlated strongly with the percentage of naive T cells measured by flow cytometry. Because the CMV infection status of the donors was unknown, age-related changes in expanded clonotypes may potentially have been confounded.

The CDR3 contains 15 residues, cysteine and phenylalanine counted. Only the CDR3 DNA stays, 45 bases, in frame from base 1. Relative to germline, V is missing 6 bases and J is missing 4 bases, with 9 bases of the junction outside any gene match. Looking up the germline V gene yields CDR1 SGHAT and CDR2 FQNNGV. Donors were a few dozen systemically healthy Caucasian individuals from Russia aged roughly 6 to 90 years. Each donor gave ten milliliters of peripheral blood, drawn into EDTA-treated Vacutainer tubes. Ficoll-Paque density-gradient centrifugation was used to isolate PBMCs, with at least 6.5 million per sample. Trizol reagent was used to extract total RNA from PBMCs, with at least 6 micrograms per sample. For every donor, an aliquot of PBMCs went through flow cytometry to measure the percentages of naive CD45RAhigh/CD27high T cells. The library was prepared using 5' RACE. Reads for this sample came from an Illumina HiSeq 2500. A second roughly 7 to 11 cycle PCR used a sample-barcoded 5' primer and a J-beta primer mix. A unique molecular identifier was introduced onto each TCR beta cDNA molecule by a template-switch 5' adaptor carrying 12 random nucleotides. At least 2.5 million CDR3-containing paired-end reads were obtained from each sample. All of the RNA was converted into first-strand cDNA using the Mint cDNA synthesis kit, with a TRBC-specific oligonucleotide serving as the primer. After uracil-DNA glycosylase treatment, a first 18-cycle PCR used universal primers M1SS and BC2_uni_R on all cDNA. The source study handled its data this way. For normalization, 1 million high-quality reads, each with a distinct molecular identifier, were randomly selected from each sample. Reads with shared molecular identifiers were discarded instead of being binned into consensus sequences. MiTCR, with a Q25 quality threshold and the strictest error-elimination algorithm, was used for CDR3 identification, clonotype clustering and error correction. A nonparametric unseen species model with Euler transformation was used to estimate lower-bound total TCR beta diversity. TCRdb reprocessed the public reads (quality trimming at Q25 with fastp, clone calling with MiXCR) and kept in-frame beta chains. Records with the same CDR3 protein are collapsed into one entry carrying the most frequent genes and DNA. The V and J calls here are based on TCRdb, not the publication. This sample comprises some 1.4 million distinct CDR3 sequences, approximately 42% of them detected only once. The top ten constitute 7.9% of the sample.

This clonotype was seen a few times. Its specific antigen is unknown. No base quality values were provided; no much bigger clone lies one nucleotide off. Here the chain combines TRBV11-2 and TRBJ2-1; the central 7 bases match TRBD2. Input material: blood. This clonotype was obtained from a woman between 18 and 29 years old in good health. At the DNA level, the sequence is TGTGCCAGCAGGTCAGCGGGACGGACTTACAATGAGCAGTTCTTC. This translates into CASRSAGRTYNEQFF.